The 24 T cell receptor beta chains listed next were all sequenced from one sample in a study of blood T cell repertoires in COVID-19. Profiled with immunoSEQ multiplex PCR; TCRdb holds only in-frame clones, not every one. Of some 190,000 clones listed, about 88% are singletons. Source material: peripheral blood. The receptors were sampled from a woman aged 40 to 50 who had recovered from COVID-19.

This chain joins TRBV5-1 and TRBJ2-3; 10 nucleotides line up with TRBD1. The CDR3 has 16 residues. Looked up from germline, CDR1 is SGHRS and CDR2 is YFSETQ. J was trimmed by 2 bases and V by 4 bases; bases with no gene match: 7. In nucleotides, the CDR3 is TGCGCCAGCAGCCGCGGGACAGGGGCAAACACAGATACGCAGTATTTT. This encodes CASSRGTGANTDTQYF.

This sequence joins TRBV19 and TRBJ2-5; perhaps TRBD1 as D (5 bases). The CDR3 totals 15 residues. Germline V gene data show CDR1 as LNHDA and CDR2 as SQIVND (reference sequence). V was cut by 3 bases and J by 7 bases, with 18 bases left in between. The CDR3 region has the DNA TGTGCCAGTAGTATGAATAGTAAGGACACGGTGACCCAGTACTTC. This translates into CASSMNSKDTVTQYF.

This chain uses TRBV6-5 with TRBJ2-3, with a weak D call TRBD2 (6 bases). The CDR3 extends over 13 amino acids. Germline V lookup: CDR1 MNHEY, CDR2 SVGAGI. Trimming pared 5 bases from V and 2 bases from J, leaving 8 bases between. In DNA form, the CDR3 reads TGTGCCAGCAGTCCGGGAGACACAGATACGCAGTATTTT. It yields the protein CASSPGDTDTQYF.

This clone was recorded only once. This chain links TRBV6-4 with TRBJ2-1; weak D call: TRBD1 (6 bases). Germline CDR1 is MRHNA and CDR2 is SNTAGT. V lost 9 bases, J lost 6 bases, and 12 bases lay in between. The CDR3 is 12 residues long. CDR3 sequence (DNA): TGTGCCAGGAAACAAGGGGGCAATGAGCAGTTCTTC. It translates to CARKQGGNEQFF.

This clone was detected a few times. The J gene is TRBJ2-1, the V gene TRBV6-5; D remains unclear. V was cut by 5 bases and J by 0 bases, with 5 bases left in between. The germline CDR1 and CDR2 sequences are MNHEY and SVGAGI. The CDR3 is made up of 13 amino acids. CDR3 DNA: TGTGCCAGCAGTCCCTCCTCCTACAATGAGCAGTTCTTC. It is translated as CASSPSSYNEQFF.

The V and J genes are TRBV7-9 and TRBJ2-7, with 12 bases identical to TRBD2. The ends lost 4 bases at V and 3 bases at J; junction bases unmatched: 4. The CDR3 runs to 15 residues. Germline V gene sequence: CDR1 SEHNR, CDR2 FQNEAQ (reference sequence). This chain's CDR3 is CASSSLAGGIYEQYF. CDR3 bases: TGTGCCAGCAGCTCTCTAGCGGGAGGGATCTACGAGCAGTACTTC.

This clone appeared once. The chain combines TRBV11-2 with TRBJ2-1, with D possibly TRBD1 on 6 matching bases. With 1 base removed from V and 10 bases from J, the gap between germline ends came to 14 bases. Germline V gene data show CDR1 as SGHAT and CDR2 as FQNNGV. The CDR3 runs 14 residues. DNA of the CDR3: TGTGCCAGCAGCTTAGCAGGGGCCACAGGAGAGCAGTTCTTC. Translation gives CASSLAGATGEQFF.

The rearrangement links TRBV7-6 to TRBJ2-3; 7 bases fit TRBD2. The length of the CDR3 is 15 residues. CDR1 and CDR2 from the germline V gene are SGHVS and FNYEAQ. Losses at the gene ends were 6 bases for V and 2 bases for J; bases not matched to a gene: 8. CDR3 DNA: TGTGCCAGCAGTGGCTCTAGCGGACACACAGATACGCAGTATTTT. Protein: CASSGSSGHTDTQYF.

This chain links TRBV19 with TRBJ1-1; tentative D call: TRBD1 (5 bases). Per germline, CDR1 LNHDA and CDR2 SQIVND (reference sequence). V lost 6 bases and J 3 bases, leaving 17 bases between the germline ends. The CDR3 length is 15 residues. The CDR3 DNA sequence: TGTGCCAGTAGCCTACCCTGGGGCACTTACACTGAAGCTTTCTTT. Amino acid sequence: CASSLPWGTYTEAFF.

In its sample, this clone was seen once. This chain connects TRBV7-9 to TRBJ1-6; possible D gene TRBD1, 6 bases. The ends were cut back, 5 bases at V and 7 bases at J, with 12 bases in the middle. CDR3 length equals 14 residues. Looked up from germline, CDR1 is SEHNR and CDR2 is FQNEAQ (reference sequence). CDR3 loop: CASSLNRANSPLHF. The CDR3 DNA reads TGTGCCAGCAGCCTAAACAGGGCAAATTCACCCCTCCACTTT.

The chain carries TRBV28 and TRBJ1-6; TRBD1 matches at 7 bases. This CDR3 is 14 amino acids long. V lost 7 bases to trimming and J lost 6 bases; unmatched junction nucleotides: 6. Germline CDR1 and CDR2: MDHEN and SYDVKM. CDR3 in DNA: TGTGCCAGCAACCCGACAGGGCTTAATTCACCCCTCCACTTT. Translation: CASNPTGLNSPLHF. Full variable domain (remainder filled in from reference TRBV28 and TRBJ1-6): DVKVTQSSRYLVKRTGEKVFLECVQDMDHENMFWYRQDPGLGLRLIYFSYDVKMKEKGDIPEGYSVSREKKERFSLILESASTNQTSMYLCASNPTGLNSPLHFGNGTRLTVT.

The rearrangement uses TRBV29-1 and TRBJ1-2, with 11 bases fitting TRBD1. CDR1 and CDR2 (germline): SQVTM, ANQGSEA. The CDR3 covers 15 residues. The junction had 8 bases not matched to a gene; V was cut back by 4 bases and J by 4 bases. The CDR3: CSVGTGGATFYGYTF. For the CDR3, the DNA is TGCAGCGTTGGGACAGGGGGCGCAACTTTCTATGGCTACACCTTC. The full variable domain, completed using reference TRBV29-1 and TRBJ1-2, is SAVISQKPSRDICQRGTSLTIQCQVDSQVTMMFWYRQQPGQSLTLIATANQGSEATYESGFVIDKFPISRPNLTFSTLTVSNMSPEDSSIYLCSVGTGGATFYGYTFGSGTRLTVV.

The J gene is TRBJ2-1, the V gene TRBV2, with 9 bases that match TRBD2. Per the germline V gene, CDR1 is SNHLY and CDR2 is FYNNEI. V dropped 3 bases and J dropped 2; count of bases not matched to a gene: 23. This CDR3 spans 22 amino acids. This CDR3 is CASSDPAQKSFYVAGAYNEQFF. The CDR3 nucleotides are TGTGCCAGCAGTGACCCGGCCCAAAAAAGTTTCTACGTAGCGGGGGCCTACAATGAGCAGTTCTTC. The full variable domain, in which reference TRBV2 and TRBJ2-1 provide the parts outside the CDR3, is EPEVTQTPSHQVTQMGQEVILRCVPISNHLYFYWYRQILGQKVEFLVSFYNNEISEKSEIFDDQFSVERPDGSNFTLKIRSTKLEDSAMYFCASSDPAQKSFYVAGAYNEQFFGPGTRLTVL.

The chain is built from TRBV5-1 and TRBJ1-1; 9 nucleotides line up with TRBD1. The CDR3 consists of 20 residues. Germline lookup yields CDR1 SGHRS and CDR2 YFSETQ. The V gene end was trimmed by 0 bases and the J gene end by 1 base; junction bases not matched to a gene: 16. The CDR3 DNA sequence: TGCGCCAGCAGCTTGGAGGGTGGTGGACAGGGGCATGGAGGGAACACTGAAGCTTTCTTT. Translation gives CASSLEGGGQGHGGNTEAFF.

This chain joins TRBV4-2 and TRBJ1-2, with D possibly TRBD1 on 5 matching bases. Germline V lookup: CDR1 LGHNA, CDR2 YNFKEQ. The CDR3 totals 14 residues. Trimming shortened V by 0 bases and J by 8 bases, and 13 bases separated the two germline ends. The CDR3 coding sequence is TGTGCCAGCAGCCAAGACGTGGGCAGGGCGGGCTACACCTTC. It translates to CASSQDVGRAGYTF.

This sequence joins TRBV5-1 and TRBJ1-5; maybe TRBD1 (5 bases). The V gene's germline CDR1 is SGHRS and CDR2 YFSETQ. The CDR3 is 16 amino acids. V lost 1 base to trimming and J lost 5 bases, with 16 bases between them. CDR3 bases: TGCGCCAGCAGCTTGAGTGCCCAGGGCGGTGATCAGCCCCAGCATTTT. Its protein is CASSLSAQGGDQPQHF.

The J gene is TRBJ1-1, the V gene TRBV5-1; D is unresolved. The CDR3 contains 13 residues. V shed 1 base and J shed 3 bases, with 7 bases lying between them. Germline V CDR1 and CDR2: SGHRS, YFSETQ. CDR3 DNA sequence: TGCGCCAGCAGCTTGTATTCGGACACTGAAGCTTTCTTT. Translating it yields CASSLYSDTEAFF.

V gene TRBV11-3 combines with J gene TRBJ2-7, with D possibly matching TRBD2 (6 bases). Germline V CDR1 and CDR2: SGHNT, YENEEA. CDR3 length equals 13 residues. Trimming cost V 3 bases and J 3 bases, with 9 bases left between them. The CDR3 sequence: CASSLMEGYEQYF. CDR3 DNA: TGTGCCAGCAGCTTGATGGAGGGCTACGAGCAGTACTTC. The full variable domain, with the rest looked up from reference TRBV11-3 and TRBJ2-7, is EAGVVQSPRYKIIEKKQPVAFWCNPISGHNTLYWYLQNLGQGPELLIRYENEEAVDDSQLPKDRFSAERLKGVDSTLKIQPAELGDSAVYLCASSLMEGYEQYFGPGTRLTVT.

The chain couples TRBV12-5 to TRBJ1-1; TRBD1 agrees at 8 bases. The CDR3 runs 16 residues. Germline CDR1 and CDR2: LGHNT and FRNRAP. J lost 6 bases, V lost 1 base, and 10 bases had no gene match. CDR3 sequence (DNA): TGTGCTAGTGGTTTGGGCACGACAGGGGTGTTCGCTGAAGCTTTCTTT. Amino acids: CASGLGTTGVFAEAFF. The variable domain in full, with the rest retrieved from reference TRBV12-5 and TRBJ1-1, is DARVTQTPRHKVTEMGQEVTMRCQPILGHNTVFWYRQTMMQGLELLAYFRNRAPLDDSGMPKDRFSAEMPDATLATLKIQPSEPRDSAVYFCASGLGTTGVFAEAFFGQGTRLTVV.

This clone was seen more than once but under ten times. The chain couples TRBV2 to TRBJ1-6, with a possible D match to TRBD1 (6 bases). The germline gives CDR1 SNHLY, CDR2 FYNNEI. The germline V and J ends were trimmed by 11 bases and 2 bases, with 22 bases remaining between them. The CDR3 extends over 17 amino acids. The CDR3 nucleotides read TGTGCCTCAATACCGGGGACACCTTCTCCCTATAATTCACCCCTCCACTTT. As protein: CASIPGTPSPYNSPLHF.

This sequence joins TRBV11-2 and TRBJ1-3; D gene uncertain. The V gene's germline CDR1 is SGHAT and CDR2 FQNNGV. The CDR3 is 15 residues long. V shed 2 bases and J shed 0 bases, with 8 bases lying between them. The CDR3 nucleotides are TGTGCCAGCAGCTTAAGCATAGCCTCTGGAAACACCATATATTTT. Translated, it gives CASSLSIASGNTIYF. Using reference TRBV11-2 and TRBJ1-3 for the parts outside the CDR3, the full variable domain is EAGVAQSPRYKIIEKRQSVAFWCNPISGHATLYWYQQILGQGPKLLIQFQNNGVVDDSQLPKDRFSAERLKGVDSTLKIQPAKLEDSAVYLCASSLSIASGNTIYFGEGSWLTVV.

In DNA, the CDR3 is TGCACCAGCAGCCAAGATTACCCCCACCGGGTTAGCGGCAATGAGCAGTTCTTC. It specifies CTSSQDYPHRVSGNEQFF. The chain uses TRBV1 and TRBJ2-1; the table's TRBD2 call for D was not verified on the DNA. TRBV1 is described as a pseudogene. This CDR3 comprises 18 residues.

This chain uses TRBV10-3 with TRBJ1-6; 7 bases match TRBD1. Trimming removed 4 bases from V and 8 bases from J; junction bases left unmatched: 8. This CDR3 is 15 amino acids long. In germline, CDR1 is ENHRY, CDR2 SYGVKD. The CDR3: CAISGQQGLDSPLHF. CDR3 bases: TGTGCCATCAGTGGCCAACAGGGGTTAGATTCACCCCTCCACTTT.

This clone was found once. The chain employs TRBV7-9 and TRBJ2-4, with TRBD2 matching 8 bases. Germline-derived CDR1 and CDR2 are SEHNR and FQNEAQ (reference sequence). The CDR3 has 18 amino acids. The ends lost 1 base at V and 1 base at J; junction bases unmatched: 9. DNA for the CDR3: TGTGCCAGCAGCTTAGTAGCGGGAACCCTCCGGGCCAAAAACATTCAGTACTTC. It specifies CASSLVAGTLRAKNIQYF.